The following is a TCR beta chain sequence with its context. Time point noted: recipient sample about 28 days before transplant, after cytoreduction. The sample belongs to a study of T cell clonotyping in hematopoietic cell transplantation. In germline, CDR1 is SGHDT, CDR2 YYEEEE. Trimming left V 3 bases short and J 4 bases short, with 11 bases between. The CDR3 consists of 13 residues. Here immunoSEQ multiplex PCR was the method, and the copy in TCRdb shows in-frame clones only, minus some. Seen here are 25,000 to 35,000 clones, roughly 71% observed once, and the top ten hold roughly 6%. Sequenced here: peripheral blood mononuclear cells, sampled before stem cell transplant. The chain recombines TRBV5-6 with TRBJ2-7; D remains unclear. The TCR originated in a man aged 50-60 years with myelodysplastic syndrome. Some clones in this sample may be carry-over from other donors' samples. The CDR3 coding sequence is TGTGCCAGCAGCTATGCAGCGCTTTACGAGCAGTACTTC. Its translation is CASSYAALYEQYF.